This is a list of T cell receptor beta chains from one sample in a study of response to subunit inactivated influenza vaccine. TCRdb analysed the RT-PCR reads with MiXCR anew, one entry per CDR3 protein. This table holds under 800,000 distinct CDR3 sequences, around 13% found once. The source was PBMCs from blood, collected around 15 days before vaccination. Receptors originate from a man aged 50 or older who received an inactivated influenza vaccine. Each CDR3 is given with its conserved first and last residue. The D gene is left open where the match is weak. The size of a clone is reported for some rows only, either as once, few or many, or as a class for expanded clones.

v_gene	j_gene	d_gene	abundance	CDR3aa	CDR3nt
TRBV6-2/TRBV6-3	TRBJ2-5	TRBD1	-	CASSTRTGGRETQYF	TGTGCCAGCAGTACGAGGACAGGGGGCAGGGAGACCCAGTACTTC
TRBV7-3	TRBJ2-3	TRBD1	-	CASSSQGASADTQYF	TGTGCCAGCAGCTCACAGGGGGCCAGTGCAGATACGCAGTATTTT
TRBV6-5	TRBJ2-1	-	-	CASSYSRASDEQFF	TGTGCCAGCAGTTACTCGAGGGCTAGCGATGAGCAGTTCTTC
TRBV9	TRBJ2-7	-	few	CASSEGPLNEQYF	TGTGCCAGCAGTGAGGGCCCCCTCAACGAGCAGTACTTC
TRBV4-1	TRBJ2-7	TRBD2	many	CASSQSLAGDYEQYF	TGCGCCAGCAGCCAATCGCTAGCGGGGGACTACGAGCAGTACTTC
TRBV28	TRBJ2-7	TRBD2	-	CAGRSSGGEQYF	TGTGCCGGCCGGTCTTCGGGGGGGGAGCAGTACTTC
TRBV20-1	TRBJ2-7	TRBD2	few	CSAKRESEQYF	TGCAGTGCTAAGCGGGAGAGCGAGCAGTACTTC
TRBV12-3/TRBV12-4	TRBJ1-1	-	few	CASSLARSTEAFF	TGTGCCAGCAGTTTAGCGCGGAGCACTGAAGCTTTCTTT
TRBV21-1	TRBJ2-7	-	-	CASTLAGGNSYEQYF	TGTGCCAGCACCCTAGCGGGGGGTAACTCCTACGAGCAGTACTTC
TRBV7-6	TRBJ2-7	-	-	CASSSPLTGRGSEQYF	TGTGCCAGCAGCTCCCCTCTGACAGGAAGGGGGAGCGAGCAGTACTTC
TRBV28	TRBJ1-1	-	many	CASSLFTENTEAFF	TGTGCCAGCAGTTTATTTACAGAGAACACTGAAGCTTTCTTT
TRBV29-1	TRBJ2-2	TRBD1	many	CSVERTGWVGELFF	TGCAGCGTTGAGAGGACAGGGTGGGTTGGGGAGCTGTTTTTT
TRBV24-1	TRBJ2-3	-	-	CATSDWAGESTDTQYF	TGTGCCACCAGTGATTGGGCAGGGGAGAGCACAGATACGCAGTATTTT
TRBV4-1	TRBJ2-7	TRBD2	many	CASSQLGLAVYEQYF	TGCGCCAGCAGCCAATTGGGACTAGCGGTCTACGAGCAGTACTTC
TRBV6-5	TRBJ2-3	-	few	CASSYSALSWDTQYF	TGTGCCAGCAGTTATAGTGCATTGTCGTGGGATACGCAGTATTTT
TRBV6-1	TRBJ1-2	TRBD1	few	CATGGARSSGYTF	TGTGCCACAGGGGGGGCGCGATCCTCTGGCTACACCTTC
TRBV2	TRBJ1-5	-	few	CASSGLGRDIQPQHF	TGTGCCAGCAGTGGGCTGGGCAGGGACATTCAGCCCCAGCATTTT
TRBV20-1	TRBJ2-3	-	many	CSASARRTLESTDTQYF	TGCAGTGCTAGCGCTCGCCGGACGTTAGAGAGCACAGATACGCAGTATTTT
TRBV4-1	TRBJ2-7	-	few	CASSSRTNPYEQYF	TGCGCCAGCAGCTCGCGGACGAATCCCTACGAGCAGTACTTC
TRBV5-6	TRBJ2-1	-	few	CASSSQRGSQFF	TGTGCCAGCAGCTCCCAACGGGGTTCTCAGTTCTTC
TRBV11-2	TRBJ2-2	TRBD1	medium-sized	CASSGLRTGLTGELFF	TGTGCCAGCAGCGGACTCAGGACAGGGCTAACCGGGGAGCTGTTTTTT
TRBV6-1	TRBJ1-3	-	many	CASRGHSGNTIYF	TGTGCCAGCAGGGGACACTCTGGAAACACCATATATTTT
TRBV6-2/TRBV6-3	TRBJ2-7	-	-	CASRSAGFYEQYF	TGTGCCAGCCGTTCGGCGGGATTTTACGAGCAGTACTTC
TRBV28	TRBJ2-7	-	-	CASSLIRGREQYF	TGTGCCAGCAGTTTAATACGGGGGAGGGAGCAGTACTTC
TRBV7-2	TRBJ2-1	TRBD2	many	CASSLTSGRNEQFF	TGTGCCAGCAGCTTAACTAGCGGGAGGAATGAGCAGTTCTTC
TRBV20-1	TRBJ1-1	-	-	CSARGVTGNTEAFF	TGCAGTGCTAGAGGGGTTACAGGGAACACTGAAGCTTTCTTT
TRBV5-1	TRBJ1-1	-	-	CASMLVSGDTEAFF	TGCGCCAGCATGCTCGTCTCAGGGGACACTGAAGCTTTCTTT
TRBV4-3	TRBJ2-1	-	few	CASSQEGTLGGYNEQFF	TGCGCCAGCAGCCAAGAAGGAACTCTTGGGGGTTACAATGAGCAGTTCTTC
TRBV4-3	TRBJ2-7	-	few	CASSQDVRNYEQYF	TGCGCCAGCAGCCAAGATGTCCGGAACTACGAGCAGTACTTC
TRBV18	TRBJ2-1	-	many	CASSPFQGSSSYNEQFF	TGTGCCAGCTCACCATTTCAGGGTTCTAGCTCCTACAATGAGCAGTTCTTC
TRBV3-1	TRBJ1-1	-	-	CASSPSGGGRTEAFF	TGTGCCAGCAGCCCGAGTGGGGGGGGGCGGACTGAAGCTTTCTTT
TRBV9	TRBJ2-1	-	few	CASSEVSGLSDEQFF	TGTGCCAGCAGCGAAGTGTCAGGGCTTAGCGATGAGCAGTTCTTC
TRBV29-1	TRBJ2-7	-	few	CSVVTDLYEQYF	TGCAGCGTTGTGACGGACCTTTACGAGCAGTACTTC
TRBV5-1	TRBJ1-4	-	few	CASRGNNEKLFF	TGCGCCAGCCGGGGAAACAATGAAAAACTGTTTTTT
TRBV4-2	TRBJ2-1	TRBD2	-	CASSTVGLAGVRGYNEQFF	TGTGCCAGCAGCACTGTGGGACTAGCGGGAGTGCGGGGCTACAATGAGCAGTTCTTC
TRBV7-2	TRBJ1-2	TRBD1	-	CASSLGTVANYGYTF	TGTGCCAGCAGCTTGGGGACAGTAGCTAACTATGGCTACACCTTC
TRBV6-1	TRBJ2-2	TRBD2	few	CASNRSGRGSGELFF	TGTGCCAGCAACCGTAGCGGGAGGGGGAGCGGGGAGCTGTTTTTT
TRBV7-9	TRBJ2-1	TRBD2	-	CASSTVAGGGYNEQFF	TGTGCCAGCAGCACCGTAGCGGGAGGAGGATACAATGAGCAGTTCTTC
TRBV3-1	TRBJ2-7	TRBD2	-	CASSSRIAGASYEQYF	TGTGCCAGCAGCTCCCGTATAGCGGGGGCGTCCTACGAGCAGTACTTC
TRBV20-1	TRBJ1-5	-	many	CSARPAGQIGPQHF	TGCAGTGCTAGACCAGCGGGGCAAATCGGGCCCCAGCATTTT
TRBV2	TRBJ2-1	-	many	CASSVETRYEQFF	TGTGCCAGCAGTGTGGAGACTAGATATGAGCAGTTCTTC
TRBV4-2	TRBJ2-1	TRBD2	few	CASSQDGLAGSEQFF	TGTGCCAGCAGCCAAGATGGGCTAGCGGGGAGCGAGCAGTTCTTC
TRBV4-3	TRBJ2-3	-	many	CASSQADLADTQYF	TGCGCCAGCAGCCAGGCTGACTTGGCAGATACGCAGTATTTT
TRBV5-1	TRBJ2-3	TRBD1	-	CASSLAWDLITGTVSTDTQYF	TGCGCCAGCAGCTTGGCTTGGGACCTGATCACCGGGACAGTCAGCACAGATACGCAGTATTTT
TRBV28	TRBJ1-1	-	-	CASSSRPDTEAFF	TGTGCCAGCAGCTCGAGACCGGACACTGAAGCTTTCTTT
TRBV28	TRBJ2-3	TRBD2	few	CASSPPGGGTDTQYF	TGTGCCAGCAGTCCACCGGGGGGGGGCACAGATACGCAGTATTTT
TRBV5-1	TRBJ2-7	TRBD2	few	CASSGPGLAGGLYEQYF	TGCGCCAGCAGCGGACCGGGACTAGCGGGGGGTCTCTACGAGCAGTACTTC
TRBV28	TRBJ2-5	TRBD2	-	CASSLLNSGLETQYF	TGTGCCAGCAGTTTATTAAATAGCGGGCTAGAGACCCAGTACTTC
TRBV5-5	TRBJ2-2	-	-	CASSSYSGLTLNTGELFF	TGTGCCAGCAGCTCCTACAGCGGCCTGACCTTGAACACCGGGGAGCTGTTTTTT
TRBV29-1	TRBJ2-7	-	-	CSVVDESYEQYF	TGCAGCGTCGTTGACGAATCCTACGAGCAGTACTTC